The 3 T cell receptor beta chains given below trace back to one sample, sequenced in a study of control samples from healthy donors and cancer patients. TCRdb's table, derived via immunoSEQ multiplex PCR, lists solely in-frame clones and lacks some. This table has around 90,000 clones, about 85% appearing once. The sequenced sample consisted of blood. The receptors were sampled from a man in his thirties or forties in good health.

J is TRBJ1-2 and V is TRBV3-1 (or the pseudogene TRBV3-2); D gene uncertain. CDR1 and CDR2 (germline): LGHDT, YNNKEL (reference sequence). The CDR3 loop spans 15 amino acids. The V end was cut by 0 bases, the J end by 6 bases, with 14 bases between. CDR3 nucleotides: TGTGCCAGCAGCCAAGAGGGTGGGTTTTCGAATGGCTACACCTTC. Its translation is CASSQEGGFSNGYTF.

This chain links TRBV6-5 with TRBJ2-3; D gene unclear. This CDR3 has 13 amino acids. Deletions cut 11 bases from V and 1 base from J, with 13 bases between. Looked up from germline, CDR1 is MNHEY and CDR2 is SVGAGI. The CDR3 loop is CAVQIPGTDTQYF. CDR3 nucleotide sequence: TGTGCCGTTCAAATCCCAGGCACAGATACGCAGTATTTT.

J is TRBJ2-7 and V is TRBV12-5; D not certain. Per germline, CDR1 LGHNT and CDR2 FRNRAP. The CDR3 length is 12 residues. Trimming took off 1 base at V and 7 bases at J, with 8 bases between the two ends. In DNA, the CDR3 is TGTGCTAGTGGTTTGGACTATTTGGAGCAGTACTTC. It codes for CASGLDYLEQYF.